Presented here are 22 T cell receptor beta chains from one specimen sequenced in a study of T cell responses to AZD1222 COVID-19 vaccine. Data came from immunoSEQ multiplex PCR; TCRdb stores just in-frame clones and leaves some out. The sample shows approximately 140,000 clones, roughly 91% of them seen only once. This specimen was peripheral blood, taken on day 0 of AZD1222 vaccination. The receptors were sampled from an adult in good health.

The gene calls are TRBV5-8 and TRBJ2-5; 10 nucleotides align to TRBD2. The CDR3 sequence is 14 residues long. CDR1 and CDR2 (germline): SGHTS, YDEGEE. The junction had 5 bases not matched to a gene; V was cut back by 4 bases and J by 5 bases. The CDR3 protein is CASSPGTSVETQYF. The CDR3, as DNA: TGTGCCAGCAGCCCCGGGACTAGCGTGGAGACCCAGTACTTC. The full variable domain, rest sourced from reference TRBV5-8 and TRBJ2-5, is EAGVTQSPTHLIKTRGQQATLRCSPISGHTSVYWYQQALGLGLQFLLWYDEGEERNRGNFPPRFSGRQFPNYSSELNVNALELEDSALYLCASSPGTSVETQYFGPGTRLLVL.

The rearrangement joins TRBV3-1 (or the pseudogene TRBV3-2) to TRBJ2-1, with D maybe TRBD1 (6 bases). Germline lookup yields CDR1 LGHDT and CDR2 YNNKEL (reference sequence). Trimming took off 0 bases at V and 1 base at J, with 19 bases between the two ends. The CDR3 spans 19 residues. The CDR3 reads CASSQDQGFEEQSYNEQFF. The CDR3, as DNA: TGTGCCAGCAGCCAAGATCAGGGGTTCGAGGAGCAGTCCTACAATGAGCAGTTCTTC.

The chain carries TRBV7-2 and TRBJ2-3; 11 bases are a match to TRBD2. V trimming: 5 bases; J trimming: 1 base; junction bases outside the gene matches: 5. The CDR3 totals 16 residues. Germline CDR1 reads SGHTA; CDR2 reads FQGNSA. Here the CDR3 DNA reads TGTGCCAGCAGCCTACTAGCGGGGGCTGGCACAGATACGCAGTATTTT. This sequence encodes CASSLLAGAGTDTQYF.

The chain couples TRBV18 to TRBJ2-7; the D gene is possibly TRBD1 (8 bases). From germline, CDR1 is KGHSH and CDR2 LQKENI. V lost 4 bases to trimming and J lost 7 bases, with 11 bases between them. This CDR3 is 12 amino acids long. CDR3 DNA sequence: TGTGCCAGCTCACTACAGGGGGGGGAGCAGTACTTC. Its translation: CASSLQGGEQYF.

This chain joins TRBV5-1 and TRBJ2-5; D is possibly TRBD1 or TRBD2 (5 bases each). This CDR3 has 14 residues. The germline V gene encodes CDR1 SGHRS and CDR2 YFSETQ. The ends were cut back, 0 bases at V and 1 base at J, with 7 bases in the middle. CDR3 in DNA: TGCGCCAGCAGCTTGGAGAGGGGCCAAGAGACCCAGTACTTC. This codes for CASSLERGQETQYF.

This clone was observed a handful of times. The chain uses TRBV12-5 and TRBJ1-5; no definite D call. V lost 5 bases and J lost 6, with 11 bases in between. Germline V gives CDR1 LGHNT, CDR2 FRNRAP. CDR3 length: 13 amino acids. The CDR3 DNA is TGTGCTAGTGGTCTTACCCGGGGTCAGCCCCAGCATTTT. This gives the protein CASGLTRGQPQHF.

This chain joins TRBV7-2 and TRBJ2-7; D not resolved. From germline, CDR1 is SGHTA and CDR2 FQGNSA. The V gene lost 1 base and the J gene lost 5 bases, with 12 bases spanning the gap. This CDR3 region has 14 residues. CDR3 coding DNA: TGTGCCAGCAGCTTAGGGGTATCGTCCCACGAGCAGTACTTC. The encoded protein is CASSLGVSSHEQYF. The full variable domain, with the rest looked up from reference TRBV7-2 and TRBJ2-7, is GAGVSQSPSNKVTEKGKDVELRCDPISGHTALYWYRQSLGQGLEFLIYFQGNSAPDKSGLPSDRFSAERTGGSVSTLTIQRTQQEDSAVYLCASSLGVSSHEQYFGPGTRLTVT.

This rearrangement joins TRBV11-2 to TRBJ1-3, with D tentatively TRBD1 (5 bases). The V gene's germline CDR1 is SGHAT and CDR2 FQNNGV. This CDR3 contains 16 residues. V was shortened by 8 bases and J by 0 bases, with 17 bases between the two germline ends. The CDR3 protein is CASGQGTIGSGNTIYF. CDR3 in DNA: TGTGCCAGCGGGCAGGGTACTATTGGCTCTGGAAACACCATATATTTT.

The J gene is TRBJ2-5, the V gene TRBV5-1; 8 nucleotides agree with TRBD2. This CDR3 region has 14 residues. Germline V gene data show CDR1 as SGHRS and CDR2 as YFSETQ. V was clipped by 7 bases and J by 1 base; unmatched bases: 6. The CDR3 loop reads CASSGGAAQETQYF. The CDR3 DNA is TGCGCCAGCTCCGGGGGGGCGGCCCAAGAGACCCAGTACTTC.

The chain combines TRBV29-1 with TRBJ1-6, with 7 bases lining up with TRBD1. This CDR3 is 14 amino acids long. Trimming removed 4 bases from V and 7 bases from J; junction bases left unmatched: 7. Germline V gene data show CDR1 as SQVTM and CDR2 as ANQGSEA. The CDR3 loop is CSVAGTEPNSPLHF. CDR3 in DNA: TGCAGCGTTGCCGGGACAGAACCAAATTCACCCCTCCACTTT.

The chain is built from TRBV9 and TRBJ2-3, with 8 bases fitting TRBD1. V trimming: 4 bases; J trimming: 0 bases; junction bases outside the gene matches: 4. Germline loops: CDR1 SGDLS, CDR2 YYNGEE. This CDR3 region has 15 residues. The chain's CDR3 is CASSLRTGSTDTQYF. In DNA, the CDR3 is TGTGCCAGCAGCCTTAGGACAGGGAGCACAGATACGCAGTATTTT.

The V call is TRBV19, the J call TRBJ1-1, with D unclear. Trimming removed 3 bases at V and 6 bases at J, with 5 bases between. The germline V gene encodes CDR1 LNHDA and CDR2 SQIVND (reference sequence). This CDR3 has 11 residues. The CDR3 is CASSISAEAFF. In DNA form, the CDR3 reads TGTGCCAGTAGTATTTCGGCTGAAGCTTTCTTT.

This clone was seen only once. The genes are TRBV4-3 and TRBJ2-3; 8 nucleotides match TRBD2. This CDR3 contains 17 residues. With 0 bases clipped from V and 2 bases from J, the junction kept 7 bases outside the gene matches. From germline, CDR1 is LGHNA and CDR2 YSLEER. The CDR3 DNA reads TGCGCCAGCAGCCAAGATCCCCCACTAGCGGACACAGATACGCAGTATTTT. It codes for CASSQDPPLADTDTQYF.

The chain recombines TRBV7-9 with TRBJ2-5; D remains ambiguous. The germline gives CDR1 SEHNR, CDR2 FQNEAQ (reference sequence). The CDR3 contains 12 residues. V was pared by 8 bases and J by 3 bases, with 10 bases between. The CDR3 DNA reads TGTGCCAGCTCGTGGGCAGAAGAGACCCAGTACTTC. Translated, it gives CASSWAEETQYF. Variable domain in full (rest from reference TRBV7-9 and TRBJ2-5): DTGVSQNPRHKITKRGQNVTFRCDPISEHNRLYWYRQTLGQGPEFLTYFQNEAQLEKSRLLSDRFSAERPKGSFSTLEIQRTEQGDSAMYLCASSWAEETQYFGPGTRLLVL.

V usage is TRBV19 and J usage is TRBJ2-6; D remains unclear. V was pared by 5 bases and J by 1 base, with 9 bases between. Germline CDR1 is LNHDA and CDR2 is SQIVND (reference sequence). The CDR3 loop spans 15 amino acids. The CDR3 DNA sequence: TGTGCCAGTAGTCGCCATCGGTCTGGGGCCAACGTCCTGACTTTC. This sequence encodes CASSRHRSGANVLTF.

This clone was seen only once. DNA of the CDR3: TGTGCCAGCAGCCCTACAACCCGGGTGCAAGAGCAGTACTTC. Translating it yields CASSPTTRVQEQYF. The chain couples TRBV3-1 (or the pseudogene TRBV3-2) to TRBJ2-7; no clear D gene. The CDR3 has 14 amino acids. Between the trimmed V and J ends, which lost 4 bases and 7 bases, there was a span of 17 bases. Germline V gene sequence: CDR1 LGHDT, CDR2 YNNKEL (reference sequence).

This clone has only a few counts. V gene TRBV19 combines with J gene TRBJ1-1, with 9 bases aligning to TRBD1. This CDR3 region has 15 residues. Trimming removed 4 bases from V and 10 bases from J; junction bases left unmatched: 13. Per the germline V gene, CDR1 is LNHDA and CDR2 is SQIVND (reference sequence). Here the CDR3 reads CASSTQGTGRFRAFF. The CDR3 DNA reads as TGTGCCAGTAGTACTCAAGGGACAGGGCGGTTTAGAGCTTTCTTT.

The chain uses TRBV5-1 and TRBJ2-7; D may be TRBD1 (6 bases). V dropped 0 bases and J dropped 3 bases, with 7 bases sitting between them. Germline V CDR1 and CDR2: SGHRS, YFSETQ. The CDR3 extends over 13 amino acids. The CDR3 spells CASSLGTDYEQYF. The CDR3 DNA is TGCGCCAGCAGCTTGGGGACAGACTACGAGCAGTACTTC.

The chain uses TRBV5-1 and TRBJ1-4; no reliable D call. Germline V gives CDR1 SGHRS, CDR2 YFSETQ. V shed 4 bases and J shed 4 bases, with 17 bases lying between them. The CDR3 covers 16 residues. The CDR3 DNA follows: TGCGCCAGCAGCGGACGGAGAGGAGCTGATAATGAAAAACTGTTTTTT. It encodes CASSGRRGADNEKLFF.

CDR3 nucleotide sequence: TGTGCCATCAGTGAGTCGGCAGAGTTCTATGGCTACACCTTC. The encoded protein is CAISESAEFYGYTF. The rearrangement joins TRBV10-3 to TRBJ1-2; D is unclear. V lost 0 bases and J 4 bases, leaving 9 bases between the germline ends. Germline assignment: CDR1 ENHRY and CDR2 SYGVKD. CDR3 size: 14 residues.

CDR3 amino acids: CASRGQSNYGYTF. The CDR3 nucleotides read TGTGCCAGCAGGGGACAGAGTAACTATGGCTACACCTTC. The chain joins TRBV2 to TRBJ1-2; 7 bases map to TRBD1. Trimming cost V 6 bases and J 1 base; bases outside gene matches: 2. Per germline, CDR1 SNHLY and CDR2 FYNNEI. The CDR3 spans 13 residues.

This clone appeared once. J is TRBJ2-7 and V is TRBV7-9; D is uncertain. CDR3 length: 12 amino acids. Looked up from germline, CDR1 is SEHNR and CDR2 is FQNEAQ (reference sequence). Trimming pared 1 base from V and 6 bases from J, leaving 7 bases between. The CDR3 DNA follows: TGTGCCAGCAGCTTAGGGGCGATCGAGCAGTACTTC. It is translated as CASSLGAIEQYF.